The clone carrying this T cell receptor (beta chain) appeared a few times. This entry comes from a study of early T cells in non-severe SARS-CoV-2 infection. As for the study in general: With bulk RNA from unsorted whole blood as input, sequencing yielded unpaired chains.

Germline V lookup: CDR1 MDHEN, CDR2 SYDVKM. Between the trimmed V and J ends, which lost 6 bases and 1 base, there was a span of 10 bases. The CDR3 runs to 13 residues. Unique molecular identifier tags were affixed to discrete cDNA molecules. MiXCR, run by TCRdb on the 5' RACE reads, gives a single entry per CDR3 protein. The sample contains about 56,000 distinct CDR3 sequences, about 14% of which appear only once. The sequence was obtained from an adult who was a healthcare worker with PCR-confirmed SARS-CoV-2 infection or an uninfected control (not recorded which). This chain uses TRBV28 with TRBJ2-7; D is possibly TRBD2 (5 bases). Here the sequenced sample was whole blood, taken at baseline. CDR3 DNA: TGTGCCAGCAGGGTTGAGGGTTCCTACGAGCAGTACTTC. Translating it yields CASRVEGSYEQYF.